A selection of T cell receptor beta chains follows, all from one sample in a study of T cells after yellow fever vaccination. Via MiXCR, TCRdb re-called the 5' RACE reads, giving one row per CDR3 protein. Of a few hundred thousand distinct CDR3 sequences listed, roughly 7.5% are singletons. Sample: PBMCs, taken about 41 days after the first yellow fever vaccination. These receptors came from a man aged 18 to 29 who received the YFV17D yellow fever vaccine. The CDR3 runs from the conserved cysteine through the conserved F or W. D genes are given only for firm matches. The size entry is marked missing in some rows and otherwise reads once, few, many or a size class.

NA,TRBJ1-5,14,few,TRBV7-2,TGTGCCAGCAGCGCCAGTCGGACGTCTCGGGCCCAGCATTTT,CASSASRTSRAQHF
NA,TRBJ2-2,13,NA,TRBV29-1,TGCAGCGTTGGAGGACACACAACCGGGGAGCTGTTTTTT,CSVGGHTTGELFF
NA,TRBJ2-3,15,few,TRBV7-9,TGTGCCAGCAGAAGTGGGCCGGTATCCGCAGATACGCAGTATTTT,CASRSGPVSADTQYF
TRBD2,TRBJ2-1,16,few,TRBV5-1,TGCGCCAGCAGCTTGTTTCGGCGGGGGGGGGGCAATGAGCAGTTCTTC,CASSLFRRGGGNEQFF
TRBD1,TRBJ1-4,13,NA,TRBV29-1,TGCAGCGTTGGAGGGGGCACTAATGAAAAACTGTTTTTT,CSVGGGTNEKLFF
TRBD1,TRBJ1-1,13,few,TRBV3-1,TGTGCCAGCAGCCCGACAGGGGTTACTGAAGCTTTCTTT,CASSPTGVTEAFF
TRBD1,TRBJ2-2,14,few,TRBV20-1,TGCAGTGCCCTGGACAGGTCCAACACCGGGGAGCTGTTTTTT,CSALDRSNTGELFF
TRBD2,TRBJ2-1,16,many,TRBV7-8,TGTGCCAGCAGTTCGACTCTAGCGGGGGGGCCGAATGAGCAGTTCTTC,CASSSTLAGGPNEQFF
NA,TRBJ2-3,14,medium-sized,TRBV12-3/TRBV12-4,TGTGCCAGCGAGTTATACGCGGGGTCAGATACGCAGTATTTT,CASELYAGSDTQYF
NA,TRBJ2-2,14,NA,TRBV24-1,TGTGCCACCAGTGTGGGGGGTGCCACCGGGGAGCTGTTTTTT,CATSVGGATGELFF
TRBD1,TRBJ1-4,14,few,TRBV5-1,TGCGCCAGCAGCACGGACAGGTGGGGTGAAAAACTGTTTTTT,CASSTDRWGEKLFF
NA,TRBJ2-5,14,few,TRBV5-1,TGCGCCAGCAGCATTGGGAAACTAGAGGGGACCCAGTACTTC,CASSIGKLEGTQYF
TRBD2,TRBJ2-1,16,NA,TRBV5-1,TGCGCCAGTTTCCTAATTGGCGGGGGGAACTACAATGAGCAGTTCTTC,CASFLIGGGNYNEQFF
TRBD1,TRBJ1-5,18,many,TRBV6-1,TGTGCCAGCAGAGCGGCCCCCCGGGACAGGATCCTCAATCAGCCCCAGCATTTT,CASRAAPRDRILNQPQHF
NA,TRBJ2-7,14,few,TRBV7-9,TGTGCCAGCAGCTTAATGGGAAGGGCCGCCGAGCAGTACTTC,CASSLMGRAAEQYF
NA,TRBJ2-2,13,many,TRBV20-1,TGCAGTGCTAGAGTTATAAACACCGGGGAGCTGTTTTTT,CSARVINTGELFF
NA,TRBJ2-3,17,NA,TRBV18,TGTGCCAGCTCACCACGAAACAGTCTAACTAGCACAGATACGCAGTATTTT,CASSPRNSLTSTDTQYF
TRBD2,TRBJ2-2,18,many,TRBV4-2,TGTGCCAGCAGCCGAAAGACTAGCGGGGGGGCCTATGCCGGGGAGCTGTTTTTT,CASSRKTSGGAYAGELFF
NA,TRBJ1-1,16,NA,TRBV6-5,TGTGCCAGCAGTTACAGTTTCGGGCTTATGAACACTGTAGCTTTCTTT,CASSYSFGLMNTVAFF
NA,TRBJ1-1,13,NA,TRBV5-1,TGCGCCAGCATACGCCAGGGGATCACTGAAGCTTTCTTT,CASIRQGITEAFF
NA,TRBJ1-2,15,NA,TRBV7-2,TGTGCCAGCAGCTTAGAGCCTAACCCCAACTATGGCTACACCTTC,CASSLEPNPNYGYTF
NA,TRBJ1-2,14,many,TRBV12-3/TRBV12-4,TGTGCCAGCAGTTCGGTGCAGCTGGGGTATGGCTACACCTTC,CASSSVQLGYGYTF
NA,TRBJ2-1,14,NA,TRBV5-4,TGTGCCAGCAGCTGGGCCGCTAGTACCAATGAGCAGTTCTTC,CASSWAASTNEQFF
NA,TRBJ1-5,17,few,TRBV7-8,TGTGCCAGCAGCTTAGCGGGCAGGCGGGGGGCCAATCAGCCCCAGCATTTT,CASSLAGRRGANQPQHF
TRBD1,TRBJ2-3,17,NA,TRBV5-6,TGTGCCAGCAGCTTCACCAACAGGGGTTGGGGCACAGATACGCAGTATTTT,CASSFTNRGWGTDTQYF
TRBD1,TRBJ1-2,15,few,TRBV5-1,TGCGCCAGCAGGTTATCCCCCGGGACAGGGGTCGGCTACACCTTC,CASRLSPGTGVGYTF
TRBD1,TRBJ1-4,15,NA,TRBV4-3,TGCGCCAGCAGCCAAACGCAACAGGGGAATGAAAAACTGTTTTTT,CASSQTQQGNEKLFF
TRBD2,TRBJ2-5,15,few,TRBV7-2,TGTGCCAGCAGCCCGAAACTAGCGATTCGAGAGACCCAGTACTTC,CASSPKLAIRETQYF
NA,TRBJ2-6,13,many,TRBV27,TGTGCCAGCAGGAGCTCTGGGGCCAACGTCCTGACTTTC,CASRSSGANVLTF
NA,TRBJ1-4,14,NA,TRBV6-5,TGTGCCAGCAGCTATTCGGGGGAGACGGAAAAACTGTTTTTT,CASSYSGETEKLFF
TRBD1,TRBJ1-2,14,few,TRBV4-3,TGCGCCAGCAGCCAAGTGGGACAGAGGGTTGGCTACACCTTC,CASSQVGQRVGYTF
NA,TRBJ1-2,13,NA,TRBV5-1,TGCGCCAGCAGATTTGGCCCTGCAGGTGGCTACACCTTC,CASRFGPAGGYTF
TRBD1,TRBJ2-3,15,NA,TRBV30,TGTGCCTCCCGATTGACAGGGATTGGCACAGATACGCAGTATTTT,CASRLTGIGTDTQYF
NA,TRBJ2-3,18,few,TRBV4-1,TGCGCCAGCAGCCGAAAACCCCCGGGCCCGACTAGCACAGATACGCAGTATTTT,CASSRKPPGPTSTDTQYF
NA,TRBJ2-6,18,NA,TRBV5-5,TGTGCCAGCAGTTTCGTTTCTCTGGGGATAAGTGGGGCCAACGTCCTGACTTTC,CASSFVSLGISGANVLTF
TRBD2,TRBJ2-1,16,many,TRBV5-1,TGCGCCAGCAGCCGATCTAGCGGGGGCTCCTACAATGAGCAGTTCTTC,CASSRSSGGSYNEQFF
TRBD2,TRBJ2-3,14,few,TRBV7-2,TGTGCCAGCAGCTTAAGGCGGGGGGTCCCCCGGTTGTATTTT,CASSLRRGVPRLYF
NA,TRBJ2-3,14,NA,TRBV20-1,TGCAGTGCTAGCCCCTCTTACTTCACAGATACGCAGTATTTT,CSASPSYFTDTQYF